This record looks at one T cell receptor (beta chain) sequence and its context. Antigen specificity is unknown. Germline loops: CDR1 SEHNR, CDR2 FQNEAQ (reference sequence). The CDR3 extends over 13 amino acids. Trimming removed 5 bases from V and 8 bases from J, with 12 bases in between. TCRdb reprocessed the reads via MiXCR and lists one record per CDR3 protein. The sample includes approximately 190,000 distinct CDR3 sequences, approximately 9.7% of them seen just once. The source of the sample is a study of T cell repertoires in cytomegalovirus infection. Study background: Shared public TCR beta signatures pointed to both CMV infection and a matching HLA type.

Study observations and caveats: HLA-C-restricted CMV-specific TCR beta clonotypes were dominant in the ex vivo response. Summed public TCR beta family frequency identified CMV carriers bearing the relevant HLA.

The gene calls are TRBV7-9 and TRBJ1-4; D is possibly TRBD1 (5 bases). The sample was PBMCs. The sequence derives from a human donor in good health (CMV status not recorded). Some clones in this sample may be carry-over from other donors' samples. This CDR3 reads CASSQDRGEKLFF. CDR3 bases: TGTGCCAGCAGCCAAGACCGGGGGGAAAAACTGTTTTTT.